The entry below describes one T cell receptor beta chain. The specificity of this receptor is unknown. Base qualities were left out, and no much larger clone turns up one base away. The CDR3 spans 13 residues, from the cysteine through the phenylalanine. The read is trimmed to its CDR3 DNA, 39 bases read in frame from base 1. V trim: 3 bases; J trim: 14 bases; unmatched bases: 9. The germline V gene (reference sequence) gives CDR1 as SEHNR and CDR2 as FQNEAQ. Patients with a history of autoimmune disease or receiving systemic immunosuppression were excluded from the trial. Peripheral blood for TCR sequencing was collected from all dose cohorts at baseline, on cycle 4 day 1, and on cycle 7 day 1. Samples came from an open-label, multicenter, first-in-human phase I dose-escalation trial of ivuxolimab. Adults with locally advanced or metastatic melanoma, renal cell carcinoma, hepatocellular carcinoma or head and neck squamous cell carcinoma were enrolled in the trial. Before TCR sequencing, CD4+ T cells and CD8+ T cells were sorted from peripheral blood as separate populations.

Genomic DNA was extracted from sorted cells for sequencing of the TCRbeta CDR3 region. The immunoSEQ Assay was used for sequencing of TCRbeta CDR3 regions. Here the immuneACCESS table is served through TCRdb, limited to in-frame sequences with V and J called. Missing clones are a known gap in these copies; in checked studies unresolved V genes cover under half, and the rest lacks a known reason. The sample has 55,000 or so clones on record, roughly 87% of them singletons. 16% of the sample rests with the top ten. These data are taken from a study of OX40 agonist ivuxolimab in advanced cancers. Broadly, across the study: Ivuxolimab was an agonistic, fully human IgG2 monoclonal antibody directed against OX40 (CD134), a costimulatory receptor. Of the 50 to 55 dose-escalation patients, hepatocellular carcinoma was present in roughly 19, melanoma in around 15, renal cell carcinoma in 9 and head and neck cancer in 9. The monotherapy dose-escalation portion (N ≈ 50 patients) of the phase I ivuxolimab trial is reported in the paper. Patients were allowed to have had prior anti-PD-1, anti-PD-L1 or anti-CTLA-4 therapy, and approximately 41% of the dose-escalation patients had previously received checkpoint inhibitors. The dose-escalation cohort was roughly 83% male with a mean age of about 65 years, ranging from about 23 to 85. Intravenous ivuxolimab was administered to patients every 2 weeks at six dose levels: 0.01, 0.1, 0.3, 1.5, 3 and 10 mg/kg. Peripheral TCRbeta sequencing was intended to test whether TCR sequence diversity was altered and clonal T-cell expansion was caused by ivuxolimab. Partial responses occurred in three dose-escalation patients: two with cutaneous melanoma and one with hepatocellular carcinoma. On the study overall, not on this receptor specifically: At doses of 0.1 to 3.0 mg/kg, clonal expansion of both CD4+ and CD8+ T cells in blood was seen between baseline and week 6. Partial responders in the 0.1-3.0 mg/kg groups had among the lowest normalized peripheral clonal expansion, especially among CD8+ T cells. After ivuxolimab, more expanded clones were found on average in CD8+ T cells than in CD4+ T cells. Low levels of normalized T-cell clonal expansion were also seen in some patients who did not respond. Antigen specificity was not determined for the clonally expanded peripheral T cells.

Here the chain combines TRBV7-9 and TRBJ2-1; 8 middle bases align to TRBD2. This specimen was CD4+ or CD8+ T cells sorted from blood, taken in a trial of the OX40 agonist ivuxolimab. This receptor was obtained from an adult with an advanced solid tumor such as melanoma, head and neck, liver or kidney cancer. In nucleotides, the sequence is TGTGCCAGCAGCTTTACTAGCGGTCACACCGAGTTCTTC. It translates to CASSFTSGHTEFF. Here the CDR3 is joined to the reference TRBV7-9 and TRBJ2-1 genes, and the full variable domain is: DTGVSQNPRHKITKRGQNVTFRCDPISEHNRLYWYRQTLGQGPEFLTYFQNEAQLEKSRLLSDRFSAERPKGSFSTLEIQRTEQGDSAMYLCASSFTSGHTEFFGPGTRLTVL.